This T cell receptor (beta chain) comes out of a study of T-cell memory formation after mild COVID-19. Overall study results and limits: The finding that pre-infection memory included some responding clones suggested that cross-reactive memory joined. For contracting clones, CD4+ ones sat mainly in CM and EM, CD8+ in EMRA.

Constant-segment primers were used for 5'RACE, and the resulting TCR alpha and TCR beta cDNA libraries carried sample barcodes and UMIs. Each CDR3 protein is one row after TCRdb ran MiXCR on the 5' RACE reads. This table holds 310,000 or so distinct CDR3 sequences, about a sixth found once. Germline V gene data show CDR1 as KGHSH and CDR2 as LQKENI. Trimming took 6 bases from V and 9 from J, leaving 17 bases between them. The CDR3 is made up of 13 amino acids. To note about this clonotype: What it recognizes is unknown.

The sample consisted of PBMCs or a T cell subset sorted from them (not recorded which). The source is a man aged 18 to 29 who had mild COVID-19 (a few samples of this study predate the infection). Cell type and time point are not known. This sequence joins TRBV18 and TRBJ1-1, with a tentative D call TRBD1 (6 bases). The CDR3 sequence is CASSPVRQDQAFF. The CDR3 DNA is TGTGCCAGCTCGCCCGTTCGACAGGATCAAGCTTTCTTT.